The 7 T cell receptor beta chains reported below all come from one sample, sequenced in a study of CD8 T cells in ankylosing spondylitis. In TCRdb, the 5' RACE reads were re-called with MiXCR into one record per CDR3 protein. This table has 240,000 or so distinct CDR3 sequences, over 8.5% appearing once. The sequenced sample consisted of blood, either unsorted or a sorted T cell fraction (not recorded which). These receptors were collected from a male donor with ankylosing spondylitis or in good health (not recorded which).

This clonotype was seen ten or more times. The chain joins TRBV20-1 to TRBJ2-7, with TRBD1 identical over 8 bases. Per germline, CDR1 DFQATT and CDR2 SNEGSKA (reference sequence). The CDR3 spans 13 residues. V lost 3 bases and J lost 7; bases outside the gene matches: 8. The CDR3 DNA follows: TGCAGTGCTAGCAAGCAGGGGGCGAGGGAGCAGTACTTC. Translated: CSASKQGAREQYF.

This clonotype came up many times. V is TRBV30 and J is TRBJ2-7; D gene unclear. Trimming removed 0 bases from V and 6 bases from J, with 3 bases in between. CDR3 size: 10 residues. Germline lookup yields CDR1 GTSNPN and CDR2 SVGIG (reference sequence). CDR3 sequence reads: CAWSVIEQYF. Written as DNA, the CDR3 is TGTGCCTGGAGTGTCATCGAGCAGTACTTC.

The table lists this clonotype with many counts. The chain recombines TRBV12-3 or TRBV12-4 with TRBJ1-2; D might be TRBD1 (6 bases). This CDR3 is built from 10 residues. CDR3 nucleotide sequence: TGTGCTACGGACAGCTATGGCTACACCTTC. Its protein product is CATDSYGYTF.

This clonotype was observed many times. The V call is TRBV11-3, the J call TRBJ2-5; 9 nucleotides match TRBD2. The CDR3 is 16 amino acids. The V segment lost 5 bases and the J segment 0 bases; nucleotides outside the gene matches: 7. Germline lookup yields CDR1 SGHNT and CDR2 YENEEA. In DNA form, the CDR3 reads TGTGCCAGCAGCACCCGACTAGCGGCATACCAAGAGACCCAGTACTTC. This gives the protein CASSTRLAAYQETQYF.

This sequence joins TRBV20-1 and TRBJ2-7; 8 bases fit TRBD2. Germline CDR1 and CDR2: DFQATT and SNEGSKA (reference sequence). CDR3 length: 17 residues. V lost 0 bases to trimming and J lost 0 bases; unmatched junction nucleotides: 10. CDR3 DNA: TGCAGTGCTAGAGATCCGGGAGGGTCCCGAAGCTCCTACGAGCAGTACTTC. Its translation: CSARDPGGSRSSYEQYF.

This clonotype has more than one count but fewer than ten. The rearrangement links TRBV7-2 to TRBJ2-7, with 8 bases that match TRBD2. The V segment lost 6 bases and the J segment 3 bases; nucleotides outside the gene matches: 4. The CDR3 covers 13 residues. Germline CDR1 and CDR2: SGHTA and FQGNSA. CDR3 region: CASRSGSLYEQYF. CDR3 nucleotides: TGTGCCAGCAGAAGCGGGAGCCTCTACGAGCAGTACTTC. The full variable domain, rest sourced from reference TRBV7-2 and TRBJ2-7, is GAGVSQSPSNKVTEKGKDVELRCDPISGHTALYWYRQSLGQGLEFLIYFQGNSAPDKSGLPSDRFSAERTGGSVSTLTIQRTQQEDSAVYLCASRSGSLYEQYFGPGTRLTVT.

The CDR3 reads CASSLEQSSSYNEQFF. The CDR3 coding sequence is TGTGCCAGCAGCTTAGAACAGTCCAGCTCCTACAATGAGCAGTTCTTC. This chain connects TRBV7-2 to TRBJ2-1; D gene unclear. Trimming took 1 base from V and 0 from J, leaving 10 bases between them. This CDR3 is 16 amino acids long. Germline V gene sequence: CDR1 SGHTA, CDR2 FQGNSA.